Each of the 19 T cell receptor beta chains below was sequenced from the same sample in a study of PD-1 blockade in mismatch repair-deficient tumors. The method was immunoSEQ multiplex PCR; TCRdb's version includes in-frame clones alone and lacks a portion of them. Of roughly 120,000 clones in the sample, roughly 90% were seen once. The sequencing used peripheral blood, collected almost 74 weeks after starting pembrolizumab. These receptors originate from an adult with mismatch repair-deficient cancer.

The genes are TRBV9 and TRBJ1-2; the match to TRBD1 covers 9 bases. V shed 4 bases and J 2 bases; nucleotides not matched to a gene: 15. This CDR3 comprises 18 residues. Germline CDR1 reads SGDLS; CDR2 reads YYNGEE. Written as DNA, the CDR3 is TGTGCCAGCAGCCCGGGTAGAGGACAGGGGCGTAAAAACTATGGCTACACCTTC. Amino acids: CASSPGRGQGRKNYGYTF.

The chain has TRBV6-6 and TRBJ2-3, with 7 bases fitting TRBD2. Germline V gene lookup returns CDR1 MNHNY and CDR2 SVGAGI (reference sequence). Germline trimming cut 5 bases from V and 0 bases from J; bases unmatched to any gene: 5. The CDR3 contains 15 residues. The CDR3 nucleotides read TGTGCCAGCAGTCTCAGCGGGGCTAGCACAGATACGCAGTATTTT. As protein: CASSLSGASTDTQYF.

This clone showed up just once. One end of the junction is discordant with germline, which a read error may explain. This chain connects TRBV5-1 to TRBJ2-7, with D possibly being TRBD2 (5 bases). In germline, CDR1 is SGHRS, CDR2 YFSETQ. The CDR3 extends over 12 amino acids. In nucleotides, the CDR3 is TGTGCCAGCAGCTTTATGCAGCGGGAGCAGTACTTC. Protein sequence: CASSFMQREQYF.

The chain combines TRBV30 with TRBJ2-5; the D gene is possibly TRBD1 (5 bases). Germline V gives CDR1 GTSNPN, CDR2 SVGIG (reference sequence). This CDR3 spans 15 amino acids. With 0 bases removed from V and 1 base from J, the gap between germline ends came to 12 bases. The CDR3 nucleotides read TGTGCCTGGAGTGTTGGGGCCGCGGCCCAAGAGACCCAGTACTTC. Amino acids: CAWSVGAAAQETQYF.

This clone showed up just a few times. The chain recombines TRBV14 with TRBJ2-7, with 13 bases identical to TRBD2. Germline V gene lookup returns CDR1 SGHDN and CDR2 FVKESK. CDR3 length: 14 residues. Trimming at V came to 4 bases and at J to 4 bases, leaving 1 base not matched to a gene. This CDR3 is CASSPTSGRYEQYF. CDR3 bases: TGTGCCAGCAGCCCGACTAGCGGGAGGTACGAGCAGTACTTC. Supplemented by reference TRBV14 and TRBJ2-7, the full variable domain reads EAGVTQFPSHSVIEKGQTVTLRCDPISGHDNLYWYRRVMGKEIKFLLHFVKESKQDESGMPNNRFLAERTGGTYSTLKVQPAELEDSGVYFCASSPTSGRYEQYFGPGTRLTVT.

As to this clone: Mismatch with germline at one junction end may stem from a read error. This chain uses TRBV29-1 with TRBJ2-1, with TRBD2 matching 8 bases. From germline, CDR1 is SQVTM and CDR2 ANQGSEA. The CDR3 runs 14 residues. The CDR3 nucleotides are TGCAGCGTGGAAGCGGGAGAAACCTACAATGAGCAGTTCTTC. Residues: CSVEAGETYNEQFF.

This chain connects TRBV29-1 to TRBJ2-1, with TRBD2 identical over 14 bases. With V trimmed by 7 bases and J by 0 bases, 8 bases remained unmatched. The CDR3 runs to 17 residues. CDR1 is SQVTM, CDR2 ANQGSEA, per germline. CDR3 DNA: TGCAGCGCTATGGGACTAGCGGGAGTGGGCTCCTACAATGAGCAGTTCTTC. Protein product: CSAMGLAGVGSYNEQFF.

The chain employs TRBV7-9 and TRBJ1-3, with D uncertain. From germline, CDR1 is SEHNR and CDR2 FQNEAQ (reference sequence). V was pared by 1 base and J by 0 bases, with 10 bases between. This CDR3 is 16 amino acids long. Here the CDR3 reads CASSLVGGNSGNTIYF. The DNA of the CDR3 is TGTGCCAGCAGCTTAGTCGGCGGAAACTCTGGAAACACCATATATTTT.

This chain joins TRBV9 and TRBJ1-2; a possible D gene is TRBD1 (5 bases). Germline V gene sequence: CDR1 SGDLS, CDR2 YYNGEE. With 5 bases removed from V and 3 bases from J, the gap between germline ends came to 8 bases. This CDR3 has 12 residues. CDR3 in DNA: TGTGCCAGCAGGGGGCCCTACTATGGCTACACCTTC. It encodes CASRGPYYGYTF.

The genes are TRBV19 and TRBJ2-7; 10 bases align to TRBD1. CDR1 is LNHDA, CDR2 SQIVND, per germline (reference sequence). The CDR3 has 14 amino acids. V dropped 4 bases and J dropped 5; count of bases not matched to a gene: 5. As DNA, the CDR3 is TGTGCCAGTAGTAGACGACAGGGGGCCCACGAGCAGTACTTC. It translates to CASSRRQGAHEQYF. Looking up the rest from reference TRBV19 and TRBJ2-7 gives the full variable domain: DGGITQSPKYLFRKEGQNVTLSCEQNLNHDAMYWYRQDPGQGLRLIYYSQIVNDFQKGDIAEGYSVSREKKESFPLTVTSAQKNPTAFYLCASSRRQGAHEQYFGPGTRLTVT.

Concerning this clone itself: The identical CDR3 is also encoded by other nucleotide sequences in the sample. The chain has TRBV6-6 and TRBJ1-1; the D gene is possibly TRBD1 (6 bases). The germline gives CDR1 MNHNY, CDR2 SVGAGI (reference sequence). V lost 0 bases and J 5 bases, leaving 13 bases between the germline ends. The CDR3 spans 15 residues. CDR3 bases: TGTGCCAGCAGTTACTCGGCAGGGGCGCGTACTGAAGCTTTCTTT. Translating gives CASSYSAGARTEAFF.

Only one count was recorded for this clone. This sequence joins TRBV25-1 and TRBJ1-1, with D unresolved. The germline V gene has CDR1 MGHDK and CDR2 SYGVNS. CDR3 length: 14 residues. The V gene lost 3 bases and the J gene lost 2 bases, with 10 bases spanning the gap. This chain's CDR3 is CASSDEGRNTEAFF. CDR3 in DNA: TGTGCCAGCAGTGATGAGGGTAGAAACACTGAAGCTTTCTTT.

The chain combines TRBV5-6 with TRBJ2-7; TRBD2 is a possible D gene (5 bases). V was trimmed by 2 bases and J by 2 bases, leaving 11 bases between them. Germline CDR1 is SGHDT and CDR2 is YYEEEE. The CDR3 runs to 14 residues. The CDR3: CASSFLAETYEQYF. CDR3 sequence (DNA): TGTGCCAGCAGCTTCCTAGCCGAAACCTACGAGCAGTACTTC. Supplemented by reference TRBV5-6 and TRBJ2-7, the full variable domain reads DAGVTQSPTHLIKTRGQQVTLRCSPKSGHDTVSWYQQALGQGPQFIFQYYEEEERQRGNFPDRFSGHQFPNYSSELNVNALLLGDSALYLCASSFLAETYEQYFGPGTRLTVT.

The chain recombines TRBV4-3 with TRBJ2-7; D is unclear. The V end lost 1 base, the J end lost 3 bases, and 7 bases lay between the germline ends. This CDR3 region has 13 residues. Germline V gene data show CDR1 as LGHNA and CDR2 as YSLEER. CDR3 amino acids: CASSQVVGYEQYF. The DNA of the CDR3 is TGCGCCAGCAGCCAAGTAGTAGGCTACGAGCAGTACTTC.

This rearrangement joins TRBV15 to TRBJ2-1; D is ambiguous. Germline CDR1 and CDR2: LNHNV and YYDKDF (reference sequence). Deletions cut 1 base from V and 3 bases from J, with 10 bases between. CDR3 length equals 15 residues. This CDR3 reads CATSRGSYNYNEQFF. CDR3 DNA: TGTGCCACCAGCAGAGGCTCCTATAACTACAATGAGCAGTTCTTC. Full variable domain (remainder filled in from reference TRBV15 and TRBJ2-1): DAMVIQNPRYQVTQFGKPVTLSCSQTLNHNVMYWYQQKSSQAPKLLFHYYDKDFNNEADTPDNFQSRRPNTSFCFLDIRSPGLGDTAMYLCATSRGSYNYNEQFFGPGTRLTVL.

The chain has TRBV27 and TRBJ2-7, with a weak D call TRBD1 (6 bases). With 3 bases removed from V and 5 bases from J, the gap between germline ends came to 14 bases. The CDR3 consists of 14 residues. Germline CDR1 MNHEY, CDR2 SMNVEV (reference sequence). CDR3 nucleotides: TGTGCCAGCAGTTTTATACACAGGGCGGACGAGCAGTACTTC. Protein sequence: CASSFIHRADEQYF.

This chain links TRBV27 with TRBJ2-5; D remains unclear. The CDR3 spans 13 residues. Germline loops: CDR1 MNHEY, CDR2 SMNVEV (reference sequence). V was cut by 6 bases and J by 4 bases, with 12 bases left in between. CDR3 coding DNA: TGTGCCAGCAGCCTGGGCCTCCGAGAGACCCAGTACTTC. Its protein product is CASSLGLRETQYF.

The rearrangement joins TRBV18 to TRBJ2-5; 7 bases align to TRBD2. J was trimmed by 4 bases and V by 3 bases; bases with no gene match: 5. The CDR3 sequence is 14 residues long. The V gene's germline CDR1 is KGHSH and CDR2 LQKENI. In nucleotides, the CDR3 is TGTGCCAGCTCACCGGGAGGGCTGGGAGAGACCCAGTACTTC. It codes for CASSPGGLGETQYF. The whole variable domain, remainder taken from reference TRBV18 and TRBJ2-5, is NAGVMQNPRHLVRRRGQEARLRCSPMKGHSHVYWYRQLPEEGLKFMVYLQKENIIDESGMPKERFSAEFPKEGPSILRIQQVVRGDSAAYFCASSPGGLGETQYFGPGTRLLVL.

This clone was detected only once. The genes are TRBV28 and TRBJ2-1; D may be TRBD1 or TRBD2 (5 bases each). CDR1 and CDR2 (germline): MDHEN, SYDVKM. CDR3 length equals 18 residues. V lost 3 bases and J 0 bases, leaving 18 bases between the germline ends. CDR3 sequence reads: CASSFWGRTESSYNEQFF. The CDR3 nucleotides are TGTGCCAGCAGTTTTTGGGGCCGGACTGAGAGCTCCTACAATGAGCAGTTCTTC.